The 32 T cell receptor beta chains below come from one sample, sequenced in a study of Ad26.COV2.S vaccination and SARS-CoV-2 variants. The sample's treatment: some 19 received Ad26.COV2.S at low or high dose, single or two shots; 5 received placebo; per-sample allocation not given. At day 63 after the first vaccine or placebo injection, samples were drawn. The data were produced by immunoSEQ multiplex PCR, yet TCRdb's version contains in-frame clones alone and is incomplete. The sample yields a few hundred thousand clones, around 87% seen once. This specimen consisted of peripheral blood, obtained in a trial of Ad26.COV2.S vaccine versus placebo. The receptors stem from a person aged 18-60 years who received the Ad26.COV2.S COVID-19 vaccine or a placebo.

The chain has TRBV5-1 and TRBJ2-3, with 7 nucleotides matching TRBD1. The CDR3 totals 13 residues. Germline V gene data show CDR1 as SGHRS and CDR2 as YFSETQ. The J segment lost 5 bases and the V segment lost 3 bases, leaving 3 bases of the junction unmatched. The CDR3 coding sequence is TGCGCCAGCAGCTACAGGGGTGGAGATACGCAGTATTTT. Translated: CASSYRGGDTQYF.

V usage is TRBV5-6 and J usage is TRBJ1-3; D remains unclear. Germline CDR1 is SGHDT and CDR2 is YYEEEE. The CDR3 totals 12 residues. V shed 7 bases and J shed 4 bases, with 9 bases lying between them. In DNA, the CDR3 is TGTGCCAGCGGGTGGGGAGGAAACACCATATATTTT. It is translated as CASGWGGNTIYF.

The J gene is TRBJ2-7, the V gene TRBV27; 10 bases match TRBD1. Per germline, CDR1 MNHEY and CDR2 SMNVEV (reference sequence). This CDR3 has 14 residues. V was clipped by 6 bases and J by 4 bases; unmatched bases: 6. CDR3 DNA sequence: TGTGCCAGCAGGCCCCGGGACAGGGGATACGAGCAGTACTTC. Translated, it gives CASRPRDRGYEQYF.

This chain links TRBV9 with TRBJ2-7; 8 bases align to TRBD2. The V gene end was trimmed by 0 bases and the J gene end by 2 bases; junction bases not matched to a gene: 4. Germline V gives CDR1 SGDLS, CDR2 YYNGEE. The length of the CDR3 is 15 residues. The chain's CDR3 is CASSVDKAGAYEQYF. The CDR3 nucleotides read TGTGCCAGCAGCGTAGATAAAGCGGGGGCCTACGAGCAGTACTTC. The whole variable domain, filled in from reference TRBV9 and TRBJ2-7, reads DSGVTQTPKHLITATGQRVTLRCSPRSGDLSVYWYQQSLDQGLQFLIQYYNGEERAKGNILERFSAQQFPDLHSELNLSSLELGDSALYFCASSVDKAGAYEQYFGPGTRLTVT.

J is TRBJ1-1 and V is TRBV30; D is possibly TRBD1 (5 bases). V was clipped by 1 base and J by 5 bases, with 17 bases between them. The CDR3 extends over 15 amino acids. Germline V gene sequence: CDR1 GTSNPN, CDR2 SVGIG (reference sequence). CDR3 coding DNA: TGTGCCTGGAGTGCTCGGGACCGGGGGGGAACTGAAGCTTTCTTT. This gives the protein CAWSARDRGGTEAFF. The full variable domain, rest sourced from reference TRBV30 and TRBJ1-1, is SQTIHQWPATLVQPVGSPLSLECTVEGTSNPNLYWYRQAAGRGLQLLFYSVGIGQISSEVPQNLSASRPQDRQFILSSKKLLLSDSGFYLCAWSARDRGGTEAFFGQGTRLTVV.

The chain has TRBV2 and TRBJ1-1; possible D gene TRBD1, 6 bases. V shed 6 bases and J shed 1 base, with 15 bases lying between them. The germline V gene encodes CDR1 SNHLY and CDR2 FYNNEI. The CDR3 spans 15 residues. The chain's CDR3 is CASSLTGQSNTEAFF. The CDR3 DNA reads as TGTGCCAGCAGCCTTACTGGACAGTCGAACACTGAAGCTTTCTTT.

The chain recombines TRBV9 with TRBJ1-1; a possible D gene is TRBD1 (5 bases). The length of the CDR3 is 14 residues. V dropped 0 bases and J dropped 5 bases, with 11 bases sitting between them. The germline V gene encodes CDR1 SGDLS and CDR2 YYNGEE. The CDR3 region has the DNA TGTGCCAGCAGCGTAGCGGGCGAGGGGACTGAAGCTTTCTTT. Amino acids: CASSVAGEGTEAFF.

This clone was observed once. The rearrangement links TRBV27 to TRBJ1-1, with D perhaps TRBD1 (6 bases). V lost 5 bases, J lost 3 bases, and 22 bases lay in between. The CDR3 is 17 residues long. Germline V CDR1 and CDR2: MNHEY, SMNVEV (reference sequence). The CDR3 spells CASSPDLTGGWDTEAFF. The CDR3 bases are TGTGCCAGCAGTCCGGATCTGACAGGCGGCTGGGACACTGAAGCTTTCTTT.

The chain combines TRBV6-5 with TRBJ2-1, with D possibly being TRBD1 (5 bases). In germline, CDR1 is MNHEY, CDR2 SVGAGI. The CDR3 runs to 13 residues. V lost 5 bases to trimming and J lost 10 bases, with 15 bases between them. CDR3 region: CASSTPQGWEQFF. The CDR3, as DNA: TGTGCCAGCAGTACGCCGCAGGGTTGGGAGCAGTTCTTC.

V gene TRBV29-1 combines with J gene TRBJ2-3; D perhaps matches TRBD2 (5 bases). The CDR3 spans 16 residues. CDR1 and CDR2 from the germline V gene are SQVTM and ANQGSEA. With 7 bases removed from V and 1 base from J, the gap between germline ends came to 21 bases. For the CDR3, the DNA is TGCAGCGCGACCCCGGGTGCGATGAGGGGCACAGATACGCAGTATTTT. It yields the protein CSATPGAMRGTDTQYF.

The chain couples TRBV9 to TRBJ1-2; a possible D gene is TRBD1 (5 bases). Germline V gives CDR1 SGDLS, CDR2 YYNGEE. This CDR3 has 18 residues. Trimming removed 0 bases from V and 2 bases from J, with 20 bases in between. The CDR3 DNA sequence: TGTGCCAGCAGCGTAGCTGGGACTGGTGAGTCCTTAAACTATGGCTACACCTTC. Translation: CASSVAGTGESLNYGYTF. Variable domain in full (rest from reference TRBV9 and TRBJ1-2): DSGVTQTPKHLITATGQRVTLRCSPRSGDLSVYWYQQSLDQGLQFLIQYYNGEERAKGNILERFSAQQFPDLHSELNLSSLELGDSALYFCASSVAGTGESLNYGYTFGSGTRLTVV.

The chain uses TRBV13 and TRBJ1-2, with 7 bases identical to TRBD1. This CDR3 comprises 14 residues. Germline CDR1 reads PRHDT; CDR2 reads FYEKMQ (reference sequence). V lost 0 bases and J lost 3; bases outside the gene matches: 1. The CDR3 coding sequence is TGTGCCAGCAGCTTAGGGCAGGGGGACTATGGCTACACCTTC. It specifies CASSLGQGDYGYTF.

V is TRBV7-8 and J is TRBJ1-6; D uncertain. Deletions cut 8 bases from V and 5 bases from J, with 13 bases between. The CDR3 length is 14 residues. Germline CDR1 and CDR2: SGHVS and FQNEAQ. This chain's CDR3 is CASGRADDNSPLHF. As DNA, the CDR3 is TGTGCCAGCGGTCGGGCTGACGATAATTCACCCCTCCACTTT.

The chain has TRBV6-6 and TRBJ2-5, with 11 nucleotides matching TRBD2. The CDR3 is 17 amino acids. Unmatched junction bases numbered 11, after V lost 5 bases and J lost 3 bases. Germline CDR1 is MNHNY and CDR2 is SVGAGI (reference sequence). The CDR3 nucleotides are TGTGCCAGCAGTCCCATATCCGGGACTAGCGGAAAAGAGACCCAGTACTTC. It codes for CASSPISGTSGKETQYF.

The chain is built from TRBV29-1 and TRBJ1-2; 7 bases are a match to TRBD1. CDR1 is SQVTM and CDR2 is ANQGSEA in the germline V gene. This CDR3 has 13 amino acids. Trimming at V came to 7 bases and at J to 4 bases, leaving 9 bases not matched to a gene. CDR3 bases: TGCAGCGGGGCGGGAGGGGGCAGCTATGGCTACACCTTC. It is translated as CSGAGGGSYGYTF.

This chain connects TRBV19 to TRBJ2-1, with unresolved D. From germline, CDR1 is LNHDA and CDR2 SQIVND (reference sequence). The V end lost 4 bases, the J end lost 12 bases, and 22 bases lay between the germline ends. This CDR3 spans 15 amino acids. The CDR3 sequence is CASSTRRTLYEGQFF. DNA for the CDR3: TGTGCCAGTAGTACCCGGAGAACCCTTTACGAAGGGCAGTTCTTC.

For this clone: The sample contains more than one DNA sequence encoding this CDR3. The chain joins TRBV6-4 to TRBJ1-5; TRBD1 agrees at 9 bases. The CDR3 extends over 13 amino acids. Germline V gene sequence: CDR1 MRHNA, CDR2 SNTAGT. With V trimmed by 6 bases and J by 7 bases, 4 bases remained unmatched. The DNA of the CDR3 is TGTGCCAGCAGCGAGGACAGGGGCCAGCCCCAGCATTTT. Translating it yields CASSEDRGQPQHF.

The V and J genes are TRBV5-6 and TRBJ1-2; 7 bases map to TRBD1. Germline V gives CDR1 SGHDT, CDR2 YYEEEE. The CDR3 is made up of 15 amino acids. J was trimmed by 0 bases and V by 4 bases; bases with no gene match: 6. The CDR3 is CASSPQGRTNYGYTF. The CDR3 DNA follows: TGTGCCAGCAGCCCACAGGGGAGAACTAACTATGGCTACACCTTC.

The CDR3 DNA sequence: TGCAGCGTAGCTAAACTGGGACGGAACACTGAAGCTTTCTTT. Amino acid sequence: CSVAKLGRNTEAFF. The V and J genes are TRBV29-1 and TRBJ1-1, with D perhaps matching TRBD1 (5 bases). V gave up 6 bases and J gave up 1 base, with 15 bases separating them. The CDR3 spans 14 residues. The germline CDR1 and CDR2 sequences are SQVTM and ANQGSEA. Combining the CDR3 with reference TRBV29-1 and TRBJ1-1 gives the whole variable domain SAVISQKPSRDICQRGTSLTIQCQVDSQVTMMFWYRQQPGQSLTLIATANQGSEATYESGFVIDKFPISRPNLTFSTLTVSNMSPEDSSIYLCSVAKLGRNTEAFFGQGTRLTVV.

Here the CDR3 reads CASSPVAGTSTDTQYF. CDR3 DNA: TGTGCCAGCTCACCGGTAGCGGGGACTAGCACAGATACGCAGTATTTT. V is TRBV18 and J is TRBJ2-3; 8 nucleotides agree with TRBD2. Germline-derived CDR1 and CDR2 are KGHSH and LQKENI. CDR3 length: 16 amino acids. V shed 3 bases, J shed 0 bases, and the junction held 5 bases outside the gene matches. Based on the CDR3 plus reference TRBV18 and TRBJ2-3, the full variable domain is NAGVMQNPRHLVRRRGQEARLRCSPMKGHSHVYWYRQLPEEGLKFMVYLQKENIIDESGMPKERFSAEFPKEGPSILRIQQVVRGDSAAYFCASSPVAGTSTDTQYFGPGTRLTVL.

V gene TRBV5-1 combines with J gene TRBJ2-1, with TRBD1 as a possible D gene (6 bases). Germline CDR1 SGHRS, CDR2 YFSETQ. There are 12 residues in the CDR3. The ends were cut back, 5 bases at V and 3 bases at J, with 6 bases in the middle. In DNA, the CDR3 is TGCGCCAGCAGGGACAGCTACAATGAGCAGTTCTTC. Amino acid sequence: CASRDSYNEQFF.

The rearrangement uses TRBV5-5 and TRBJ2-2; 8 nucleotides match TRBD2. Germline V gene data show CDR1 as SGHKS and CDR2 as YYEKEE (reference sequence). The CDR3 sequence is 16 residues long. The V segment lost 7 bases and the J segment 0 bases; nucleotides outside the gene matches: 8. The CDR3 nucleotides are TGTGCCAGCTTTTGGCGGGGGGAAACGAACACCGGGGAGCTGTTTTTT. This gives the protein CASFWRGETNTGELFF.

The chain recombines TRBV4-1 with TRBJ1-2; D is undetermined. The germline V gene has CDR1 MGHRA and CDR2 YSYEKL. The germline V and J ends were trimmed by 0 bases and 2 bases, with 7 bases remaining between them. The CDR3 has 14 amino acids. DNA for the CDR3: TGCGCCAGCAGCCAAGAGAAATGGAACTATGGCTACACCTTC. As protein: CASSQEKWNYGYTF.

With respect to this clone: This same CDR3 is encoded by further DNA sequences in the sample. The chain couples TRBV13 to TRBJ2-7, with a tentative D call TRBD1 (5 bases). The V gene's germline CDR1 is PRHDT and CDR2 FYEKMQ (reference sequence). There are 15 residues in the CDR3. V gave up 2 bases and J gave up 2 bases, with 13 bases separating them. The CDR3 spells CASSLRQGRPYEQYF. CDR3 nucleotides: TGTGCCAGCAGCTTACGCCAGGGAAGGCCCTACGAGCAGTACTTC.

This clone was detected once. The V and J genes are TRBV28 and TRBJ2-7; the D gene could be TRBD1 or TRBD2 (6 bases each). Trimming left V 7 bases short and J 6 bases short, with 19 bases between. Germline V gives CDR1 MDHEN, CDR2 SYDVKM. The CDR3 sequence is 14 residues long. The CDR3 sequence is CASTEGPGEVEQYF. In nucleotides, the CDR3 is TGTGCCAGCACCGAGGGCCCAGGGGAGGTCGAGCAGTACTTC. Complete variable domain (other parts from reference TRBV28 and TRBJ2-7): DVKVTQSSRYLVKRTGEKVFLECVQDMDHENMFWYRQDPGLGLRLIYFSYDVKMKEKGDIPEGYSVSREKKERFSLILESASTNQTSMYLCASTEGPGEVEQYFGPGTRLTVT.

J is TRBJ2-5 and V is TRBV7-8, with 14 bases identical to TRBD2. Germline V gives CDR1 SGHVS, CDR2 FQNEAQ. Germline trimming cut 1 base from V and 5 bases from J; bases unmatched to any gene: 9. This CDR3 comprises 18 residues. DNA of the CDR3: TGTGCCAGCAGCTTAGGTTCGGGACTAGCGGGGGTCGGTGAGACCCAGTACTTC. Encoded protein: CASSLGSGLAGVGETQYF. The full variable domain, with the rest looked up from reference TRBV7-8 and TRBJ2-5, is GAGVSQSPRYKVAKRGQDVALRCDPISGHVSLFWYQQALGQGPEFLTYFQNEAQLDKSGLPSDRFFAERPEGSVSTLKIQRTQQEDSAVYLCASSLGSGLAGVGETQYFGPGTRLLVL.

The chain combines TRBV25-1 with TRBJ1-2; TRBD1 is a possible D gene (5 bases). The germline V gene encodes CDR1 MGHDK and CDR2 SYGVNS. CDR3 length: 14 residues. V was clipped by 4 bases and J by 3 bases, with 12 bases between them. CDR3 DNA: TGTGCCAGCAGTGGACAGACCTATTACTATGGCTACACCTTC. This encodes CASSGQTYYYGYTF.

The J gene is TRBJ1-4, the V gene TRBV3-1 (or the pseudogene TRBV3-2), with D possibly being TRBD1 (5 bases). Germline V gene sequence: CDR1 LGHDT, CDR2 YNNKEL (reference sequence). The CDR3 is made up of 18 amino acids. V was shortened by 0 bases and J by 0 bases, with 14 bases between the two germline ends. The CDR3, as DNA: TGTGCCAGCAGCCAAGAGCGGGGCAGGACGACAACTAATGAAAAACTGTTTTTT. Its translation: CASSQERGRTTTNEKLFF.

The chain uses TRBV24-1 and TRBJ2-5; D uncertain. The CDR3 runs 13 residues. In germline, CDR1 is KGHDR, CDR2 SFDVKD. Trimming left V 4 bases short and J 7 bases short, with 12 bases between. Here the CDR3 reads CATSEAVFGTQYF. The CDR3 DNA follows: TGTGCCACCAGTGAAGCTGTATTCGGGACCCAGTACTTC.

The V call is TRBV5-1, the J call TRBJ1-2; 9 nucleotides agree with TRBD1. CDR1 is SGHRS, CDR2 YFSETQ, per germline. V was clipped by 4 bases and J by 7 bases; unmatched bases: 8. The CDR3 is made up of 14 amino acids. The CDR3 DNA reads as TGCGCCAGCAGCCACCCGGGACAGGGTTTTGGCTACACCTTC. This gives the protein CASSHPGQGFGYTF.

This clone was recorded only once. The chain's CDR3 is CASSLGTRQETQYF. In DNA form, the CDR3 reads TGTGCCAGCAGCTTGGGGACTCGGCAAGAGACCCAGTACTTC. The gene calls are TRBV5-4 and TRBJ2-5; the D gene is possibly TRBD2 (5 bases). Germline-derived CDR1 and CDR2 are SGHNT and YYREEE (reference sequence). The V end was cut by 0 bases, the J end by 2 bases, with 8 bases between. The CDR3 runs to 14 residues.

The J gene is TRBJ2-2, the V gene TRBV11-1; 9 bases are shared with TRBD2. Germline values: CDR1 SGHAT, CDR2 FQDESV (reference sequence). Losses at the gene ends were 6 bases for V and 4 bases for J; bases not matched to a gene: 3. CDR3 size: 14 residues. The CDR3 spells CASRLTSGTGELFF. DNA for the CDR3: TGTGCCAGCAGACTGACTAGCGGCACCGGGGAGCTGTTTTTT.